What follows are 3 T cell receptor beta chains derived from one specimen sequenced in a study of neurological immune-mediated disorders. TCRdb re-analysed the 5' RACE reads in MiXCR, keeping a single row per CDR3 protein. The repertoire holds some 45,000 distinct CDR3 sequences, with less than 15% as singletons. This sample's time point: longitudinal time-point 2. Sample: PBMCs. All receptors derive from a male donor with HTLV-1-associated myelopathy (HAM/TSP).

This clonotype was recorded many times. This chain connects TRBV29-1 to TRBJ2-1; 7 bases fit TRBD1. From germline, CDR1 is SQVTM and CDR2 ANQGSEA. CDR3 length: 14 residues. V shed 6 bases, J shed 4 bases, and the junction held 9 bases outside the gene matches. The CDR3, as DNA: TGCAGCGTGCGTGAACCGGGACAGTACAATGAGCAGTTCTTC. As protein: CSVREPGQYNEQFF.

This clonotype was detected ten times or more. The V and J genes are TRBV25-1 and TRBJ1-1; D gene unclear. Germline V gives CDR1 MGHDK, CDR2 SYGVNS. V was shortened by 6 bases and J by 1 base, with 9 bases between the two germline ends. The CDR3 runs 13 residues. The CDR3 region is CASSSSGNTEAFF. The CDR3 bases are TGTGCCAGCAGCTCATCCGGGAACACTGAAGCTTTCTTT. The whole variable domain, remainder taken from reference TRBV25-1 and TRBJ1-1, is EADIYQTPRYLVIGTGKKITLECSQTMGHDKMYWYQQDPGMELHLIHYSYGVNSTEKGDLSSESTVSRIRTEHFPLTLESARPSHTSQYLCASSSSGNTEAFFGQGTRLTVV.

At least ten counts were recorded for this clonotype. The rearrangement joins TRBV2 to TRBJ1-3, with a weak D call TRBD1 (6 bases). The V and J ends lost 7 bases and 0 bases respectively, with 10 bases between them. Germline V gives CDR1 SNHLY, CDR2 FYNNEI. This CDR3 has 14 residues. The CDR3 reads CASNRDNSGNTIYF. In nucleotides, the CDR3 is TGTGCCAGCAACCGGGACAACTCTGGAAACACCATATATTTT.